One and the same sample provided the 29 T cell receptor beta chains below, sequenced in a study of CD8+CD57+ T cells in acquired aplastic anemia. For CDR3 and TCR beta VDJ profiling, genomic DNA was the template used. Each CDR3 protein is one row after TCRdb ran MiXCR on the reads. The table lists around 400,000 distinct CDR3 sequences, about 70% of them singletons. Input material: sorted CD4+, CD8+, or CD8+CD57+ T cells (not recorded which) from PBMCs. These receptors came from a human donor in good health, serving as a control.

This clonotype occurred many times. V is TRBV4-3 and J is TRBJ2-7, with D tentatively TRBD2 (6 bases). The CDR3 runs 15 residues. CDR1 LGHNA and CDR2 YSLEER come from the germline V gene. Trimming removed 2 bases at V and 6 bases at J, with 17 bases between. This CDR3 reads CASSQNAGTASEQYF. In DNA, the CDR3 is TGCGCCAGCAGCCAAAATGCGGGGACCGCGTCCGAGCAGTACTTC.

In its sample, this clonotype was seen once. The DNA of the CDR3 is TGTGCCAGCAGTGAAGCGGGGGCAGGGAGCGGCGGCTACACCTTC. This codes for CASSEAGAGSGGYTF. The genes are TRBV2 and TRBJ1-2; a weak D match, TRBD1 (6 bases). Trimming shortened V by 0 bases and J by 8 bases, and 16 bases separated the two germline ends. CDR1 SNHLY and CDR2 FYNNEI come from the germline V gene. CDR3 length equals 15 residues. Combining the CDR3 with reference TRBV2 and TRBJ1-2 gives the whole variable domain EPEVTQTPSHQVTQMGQEVILRCVPISNHLYFYWYRQILGQKVEFLVSFYNNEISEKSEIFDDQFSVERPDGSNFTLKIRSTKLEDSAMYFCASSEAGAGSGGYTFGSGTRLTVV.

J is TRBJ2-1 and V is TRBV7-6; either TRBD1 or TRBD2 may supply D (5 bases each). Trimming pared 4 bases from V and 5 bases from J, leaving 21 bases between. Germline CDR1 reads SGHVS; CDR2 reads FNYEAQ. The CDR3 consists of 17 residues. The CDR3 sequence: CASSSFQGAAQDNEQFF. CDR3 nucleotides: TGTGCCAGCAGCTCGTTTCAGGGAGCCGCCCAAGACAATGAGCAGTTCTTC.

At least ten counts were recorded for this clonotype. The chain couples TRBV12-3 or TRBV12-4 to TRBJ1-6, with 8 bases matching TRBD1. The CDR3 extends over 14 amino acids. Losses at the gene ends were 6 bases for V and 7 bases for J; bases not matched to a gene: 5. In nucleotides, the CDR3 is TGTGCCAGCAGCCGGACAGGGAAAAATTCACCCCTCCACTTT. This translates into CASSRTGKNSPLHF.

The chain links TRBV20-1 to TRBJ2-1; D call uncertain. The CDR3 runs to 13 residues. V was clipped by 6 bases and J by 11 bases, with 20 bases between them. In germline, CDR1 is DFQATT, CDR2 SNEGSKA (reference sequence). The CDR3 here is CSANTRGYYQQFF. The CDR3 DNA is TGCAGTGCCAACACGCGCGGCTACTACCAGCAGTTCTTC.

The chain employs TRBV19 and TRBJ1-2, with TRBD1 as a possible D gene (6 bases). Between the trimmed V and J ends, which lost 3 bases and 6 bases, there was a span of 11 bases. The CDR3 consists of 13 residues. CDR1 and CDR2 (germline): LNHDA, SQIVND (reference sequence). CDR3 sequence (DNA): TGTGCCAGTAGTATTGGGGGCGCAAATGGCTACACCTTC. Translating gives CASSIGGANGYTF.

This chain uses TRBV24-1 with TRBJ2-7; D uncertain. CDR1 is KGHDR, CDR2 SFDVKD, per germline. V lost 4 bases, J lost 9 bases, and 24 bases lay in between. This CDR3 contains 16 residues. DNA for the CDR3: TGTGCCACCAGTGAGACCGTCCTAAATAGTGCAGAGACGCAGTACTTC. It yields the protein CATSETVLNSAETQYF.

Comment on this clonotype: No conserved phenylalanine or tryptophan ends this CDR3, so it is likely a read error. No DNA is shown, since the ends of the CDR3 on it are uncertain; the CDR3 is the one TCRdb lists. The V call is TRBV7-3, the J call TRBJ1-4. The germline V gene has CDR1 SGHTA and CDR2 FQGTGA. From its first to its last residue, the CDR3 has 13 amino acids. This CDR3 reads CASSLQGTGGGFS.

This chain connects TRBV19 to TRBJ2-3; 9 bases map to TRBD2. After removal of 9 bases from V and 5 bases from J, the junction contained 9 bases not matched to a gene. Germline CDR1 is LNHDA and CDR2 is SQIVND (reference sequence). The CDR3 consists of 14 residues. The CDR3 region is CASSVRGGRDTQYF. The CDR3 coding sequence is TGTGCCAGCAGTGTGCGGGGGGGGCGAGATACGCAGTATTTT.

This clonotype came up many times. V is TRBV7-2 and J is TRBJ2-3, with 8 nucleotides matching TRBD2. Per the germline V gene, CDR1 is SGHTA and CDR2 is FQGNSA. This CDR3 has 15 residues. After removal of 5 bases from V and 0 bases from J, the junction contained 4 bases not matched to a gene. The CDR3 reads CASSPLAGSTDTQYF. The CDR3 DNA reads TGTGCCAGCAGCCCCTTAGCGGGGAGCACAGATACGCAGTATTTT.

This clonotype has a count of ten or more. This chain links TRBV5-1 with TRBJ1-1; 7 nucleotides match TRBD1. This CDR3 region has 13 residues. Germline V gene sequence: CDR1 SGHRS, CDR2 YFSETQ. J gave up 1 base and V 5 bases, and 2 bases lay outside the gene matches. This chain's CDR3 is CASRWTGNTEAFF. In DNA form, the CDR3 reads TGCGCCAGCAGATGGACAGGGAACACTGAAGCTTTCTTT.

This clonotype showed up many times. The chain employs TRBV7-2 and TRBJ2-7, with 12 bases that match TRBD2. The V and J ends lost 5 bases and 0 bases, in that order; junction bases with no gene match: 8. CDR3 length: 17 residues. CDR1 and CDR2 (germline): SGHTA, FQGNSA. CDR3 sequence (DNA): TGTGCCAGCAGCCGGACTAGCGGGGCTTCTAGCTCCTACGAGCAGTACTTC. Encoded protein: CASSRTSGASSSYEQYF.

Regarding this clonotype: A read error may account for a junction end that differs from germline. The chain joins TRBV5-1 to TRBJ2-1; no clear D. The CDR3 runs 11 residues. The germline gives CDR1 SGHRS, CDR2 YFSETQ. This CDR3 reads CASSPDPTYDF. For the CDR3, the DNA is TGCGCCAGCAGCCCCGATCCGACCTACGACTTC.

The chain couples TRBV2 to TRBJ2-5; 10 bases fit TRBD2. J lost 3 bases, V lost 7 bases, and 8 bases had no gene match. Germline CDR1 and CDR2: SNHLY and FYNNEI. This CDR3 contains 15 residues. Here the CDR3 reads CASNTDGLAEETQYF. CDR3 nucleotides: TGTGCCAGCAACACTGACGGACTAGCGGAAGAGACCCAGTACTTC.

The rearrangement uses TRBV7-8 and TRBJ2-5; D unclear. V lost 1 base to trimming and J lost 4 bases, with 10 bases between them. Germline loops: CDR1 SGHVS, CDR2 FQNEAQ. This CDR3 is 14 amino acids long. The CDR3 DNA is TGTGCCAGCAGCTTAGGTAGACTTGGAGAGACCCAGTACTTC. Protein sequence: CASSLGRLGETQYF.

On this clonotype itself: Since the CDR3 does not end with the conserved phenylalanine or tryptophan, this likely comes from a read error. It is unclear where the CDR3 begins or ends on the DNA, so no DNA is shown, and the CDR3 is as TCRdb lists it. The chain links TRBV24-1 to TRBJ2-3; the tabulated D call, TRBD2, remains unverified against the DNA. Per the germline V gene, CDR1 is KGHDR and CDR2 is SFDVKD. A total of 15 residues make up the CDR3, ends included. The CDR3: CATSVPRVASPPEVL.

This rearrangement joins TRBV12-3 or TRBV12-4 to TRBJ1-2; D remains unclear. V lost 6 bases and J 4 bases, leaving 18 bases between the germline ends. The CDR3 is made up of 15 amino acids. CDR3 residues: CASRHSGRFGYGYTF. In nucleotides, the CDR3 is TGTGCCAGCAGGCATAGCGGCAGGTTTGGCTATGGCTACACCTTC.

This chain connects TRBV5-4 to TRBJ2-7, with 7 nucleotides matching TRBD1. Germline trimming cut 4 bases from V and 1 base from J; bases unmatched to any gene: 8. The CDR3 has 15 amino acids. Germline V gene data show CDR1 as SGHNT and CDR2 as YYREEE (reference sequence). CDR3 residues: CASSTNTDRSYEQYF. CDR3 bases: TGTGCCAGCAGCACCAACACGGACAGGTCCTACGAGCAGTACTTC.

This clonotype has only a few counts. J is TRBJ2-5 and V is TRBV7-9; maybe TRBD2 (5 bases). With 3 bases removed from V and 5 bases from J, the gap between germline ends came to 10 bases. This CDR3 comprises 13 residues. CDR1 and CDR2 (germline): SEHNR, FQNEAQ (reference sequence). CDR3 nucleotides: TGTGCCAGCAGCTTGGTCGGGGAGGAGACCCAGTACTTC. Its protein product is CASSLVGEETQYF.

This clonotype was seen many times. The chain uses TRBV12-5 and TRBJ2-5, with D perhaps matching TRBD1 (6 bases). The CDR3 length is 13 residues. The ends were cut back, 6 bases at V and 1 base at J, with 9 bases in the middle. The germline V gene encodes CDR1 LGHNT and CDR2 FRNRAP. CDR3 residues: CASGGQSQETQYF. DNA for the CDR3: TGTGCTAGTGGAGGACAGTCCCAAGAGACCCAGTACTTC.

V is TRBV7-2 and J is TRBJ2-5; no firm D call. Per the germline V gene, CDR1 is SGHTA and CDR2 is FQGNSA. The CDR3 covers 15 residues. Trimming took off 5 bases at V and 7 bases at J, with 20 bases between the two ends. The DNA for the CDR3 is TGTGCCAGCAGCCTTACGTACAGCTTCCGAGGGACCCAGTACTTC. Amino acids: CASSLTYSFRGTQYF. Full variable domain (rest looked up from reference TRBV7-2 and TRBJ2-5): GAGVSQSPSNKVTEKGKDVELRCDPISGHTALYWYRQSLGQGLEFLIYFQGNSAPDKSGLPSDRFSAERTGGSVSTLTIQRTQQEDSAVYLCASSLTYSFRGTQYFGPGTRLLVL.

The chain combines TRBV5-6 with TRBJ1-2, with 7 bases matching TRBD1. Germline-derived CDR1 and CDR2 are SGHDT and YYEEEE. Trimming took 4 bases from V and 4 from J; bases not matched to a gene: 16. This CDR3 is built from 17 residues. CDR3 residues: CASSPAPDRPEPYGYTF. The CDR3 nucleotides read TGTGCCAGCAGCCCGGCCCCGGACAGGCCCGAACCCTATGGCTACACCTTC.

This clonotype appeared a few times. One end of the junction is discordant with germline, which a read error may explain. This rearrangement joins TRBV4-2 to TRBJ2-2; 9 positions agree with TRBD2. This CDR3 spans 18 amino acids. From germline, CDR1 is LGHNA and CDR2 YNFKEQ. The CDR3 bases are TGCGCCAGCAGCCAAGATCTGGGCGGGGGGGGTAACACCGGGGAGCTGTTTTTT. Translating it yields CASSQDLGGGGNTGELFF.

The chain carries TRBV9 and TRBJ2-5; D is perhaps TRBD1 or TRBD2 (5 bases each). CDR3 length: 15 amino acids. Between the trimmed V and J ends, which lost 6 bases and 7 bases, there was a span of 22 bases. The germline gives CDR1 SGDLS, CDR2 YYNGEE. The CDR3 spells CASNAVTGAASTQYF. As DNA, the CDR3 is TGTGCCAGCAACGCTGTTACCGGGGCAGCTTCGACCCAGTACTTC.

This clonotype appeared many times. The rearrangement joins TRBV7-2 to TRBJ2-3; D perhaps matches TRBD2 (5 bases). This CDR3 contains 15 residues. The V and J ends lost 4 bases and 1 base respectively, with 12 bases between them. Germline CDR1 is SGHTA and CDR2 is FQGNSA. CDR3 nucleotides: TGTGCCAGCAGCTCTCAGAGCGGAGGCACAGATACGCAGTATTTT. This codes for CASSSQSGGTDTQYF.

The V gene is TRBV9, the J gene TRBJ1-2, with D maybe TRBD1 (6 bases). In germline, CDR1 is SGDLS, CDR2 YYNGEE. Deletions cut 0 bases from V and 14 bases from J, with 20 bases between. The length of the CDR3 is 14 residues. CDR3 nucleotide sequence: TGTGCCAGCAGCGTAGGGGAGGGGGAAGCTTTCTTTACCTTC. It translates to CASSVGEGEAFFTF.

A word on this clonotype: One junction end disagrees with the germline gene, perhaps due to a read error. J is TRBJ1-2 and V is TRBV9; D call uncertain. The length of the CDR3 is 10 residues. CDR1 is SGDLS, CDR2 YYNGEE, per germline. CDR3 loop: CASGDNGYIF. CDR3 DNA: TGTGCCAGCGGCGACAATGGCTACATCTTC. Filled out from reference TRBV9 and TRBJ1-2, the complete variable domain reads DSGVTQTPKHLITATGQRVTLRCSPRSGDLSVYWYQQSLDQGLQFLIQYYNGEERAKGNILERFSAQQFPDLHSELNLSSLELGDSALYFCASGDNGYIFGSGTRLTVV.

The gene calls are TRBV7-2 and TRBJ2-2; D is ambiguous. The germline V gene has CDR1 SGHTA and CDR2 FQGNSA. V lost 2 bases, J lost 3 bases, and 7 bases lay in between. The CDR3 runs 14 residues. As DNA, the CDR3 is TGTGCCAGCAGCTTAAACAGCTACACCGGGGAGCTGTTTTTT. It codes for CASSLNSYTGELFF.

Comments on this clonotype: The conserved phenylalanine or tryptophan normally closing the CDR3 is absent here, so this likely arose from a read error. Because the CDR3's place on the DNA is in doubt, the DNA is left out and the CDR3 is given as listed by TCRdb. The chain has TRBV7-6 and TRBJ1-2. Germline loops: CDR1 SGHVS, CDR2 FNYEAQ. The CDR3 has 12 residues if both end residues are counted. The CDR3 spells CASSPGGQAEPL.